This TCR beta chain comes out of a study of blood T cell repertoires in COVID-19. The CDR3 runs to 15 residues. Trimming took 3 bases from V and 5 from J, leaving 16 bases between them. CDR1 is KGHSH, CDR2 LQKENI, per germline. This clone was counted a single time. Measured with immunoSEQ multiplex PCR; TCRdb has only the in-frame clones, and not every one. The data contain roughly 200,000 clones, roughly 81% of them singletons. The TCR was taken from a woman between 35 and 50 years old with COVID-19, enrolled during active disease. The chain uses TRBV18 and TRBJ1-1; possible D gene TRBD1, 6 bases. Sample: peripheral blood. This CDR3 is CASSPPEGGRTEAFF. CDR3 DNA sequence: TGTGCCAGCTCACCCCCCGAGGGGGGGCGAACTGAAGCTTTCTTT.